These 18 T cell receptor beta chains originate from one sample sequenced in a study of blood T cell repertoires in COVID-19. The assay was immunoSEQ multiplex PCR, and TCRdb's table has in-frame clones only and misses some. This sample has about 320,000 clones, with more than 80% found just once. The sample comprised peripheral blood. The source is a man younger than 35 who had recovered from COVID-19.

This sequence joins TRBV4-1 and TRBJ2-1; TRBD1 might be the D (5 bases). Trimming took off 3 bases at V and 2 bases at J, with 14 bases between the two ends. The CDR3 length is 16 residues. Germline V gives CDR1 MGHRA, CDR2 YSYEKL. This chain's CDR3 is CASSHPQGTPYNEQFF. Written as DNA, the CDR3 is TGCGCCAGCAGCCATCCCCAGGGAACCCCCTACAATGAGCAGTTCTTC.

The chain employs TRBV7-3 and TRBJ2-3, with 8 bases fitting TRBD2. The CDR3 length is 16 residues. The J segment lost 1 base and the V segment lost 4 bases, leaving 7 bases of the junction unmatched. CDR1 SGHTA and CDR2 FQGTGA come from the germline V gene. CDR3 in DNA: TGTGCCAGCAGCTACGCGGGGGGACCTGGCACAGATACGCAGTATTTT. It encodes CASSYAGGPGTDTQYF.

This clone showed up just once. The CDR3 sequence is CATLSGAGNTIYF. The DNA of the CDR3 is TGTGCCACCCTGAGCGGGGCTGGAAACACCATATATTTT. The V and J genes are TRBV10-3 and TRBJ1-3; D is unresolved. V lost 10 bases and J 2 bases, leaving 12 bases between the germline ends. The CDR3 extends over 13 amino acids. Germline V CDR1 and CDR2: ENHRY, SYGVKD.

The chain links TRBV7-9 to TRBJ2-1; 9 positions match TRBD1. There are 18 residues in the CDR3. V gave up 4 bases and J gave up 7 bases; unmatched junction bases: 17. Germline V gives CDR1 SEHNR, CDR2 FQNEAQ (reference sequence). CDR3 coding DNA: TGTGCCAGCAGCTCCCTAATAAACTCCGGGACAGGGCCGAATGAGCAGTTCTTC. It is translated as CASSSLINSGTGPNEQFF.

The V and J genes are TRBV11-2 and TRBJ2-1; TRBD2 aligns across 12 bases. Trimming took 1 base from V and 6 from J; bases not matched to a gene: 1. Germline V gene sequence: CDR1 SGHAT, CDR2 FQNNGV. The CDR3 totals 15 residues. CDR3 bases: TGTGCCAGCAGCTTAGGACTAGCGGGGGTCAATGAGCAGTTCTTC. It codes for CASSLGLAGVNEQFF.

The rearrangement joins TRBV11-2 to TRBJ2-6; weak D call: TRBD1 (5 bases). The V end lost 5 bases, the J end lost 0 bases, and 8 bases lay between the germline ends. Germline assignment: CDR1 SGHAT and CDR2 FQNNGV. The CDR3 runs 15 residues. CDR3 region: CASSLGHSGANVLTF. The CDR3 DNA follows: TGTGCCAGCAGCCTAGGACACTCTGGGGCCAACGTCCTGACTTTC.

This clone was found once. The CDR3 loop is CASSSDHSNQPQHF. The CDR3 DNA follows: TGTGCCAGCAGCAGCGACCATAGCAATCAGCCCCAGCATTTT. J is TRBJ1-5 and V is TRBV9; no clear D. The germline gives CDR1 SGDLS, CDR2 YYNGEE. This CDR3 spans 14 amino acids. V gave up 4 bases and J gave up 0 bases, with 8 bases separating them.

The rearrangement links TRBV7-9 to TRBJ1-1; D is unclear. There are 14 residues in the CDR3. The V end lost 5 bases, the J end lost 0 bases, and 10 bases lay between the germline ends. CDR1 is SEHNR and CDR2 is FQNEAQ in the germline V gene (reference sequence). The chain's CDR3 is CASSPTRVNTEAFF. In DNA form, the CDR3 reads TGTGCCAGCAGCCCGACTAGGGTGAACACTGAAGCTTTCTTT.

J is TRBJ2-2 and V is TRBV25-1; TRBD2 is a possible D gene (6 bases). V dropped 4 bases and J dropped 2 bases, with 14 bases sitting between them. The CDR3 loop spans 16 amino acids. The germline CDR1 and CDR2 sequences are MGHDK and SYGVNS. CDR3 protein: CASSVSGGINTGELFF. The CDR3, as DNA: TGTGCCAGCAGTGTTAGCGGAGGAATAAACACCGGGGAGCTGTTTTTT.

This chain connects TRBV12-2 to TRBJ2-2; TRBD2, the table's D call, was not compared with the DNA. TRBV12-2 is designated a pseudogene. CDR3 size: 15 residues. The CDR3 region is CASRLVKGGTGELFF. As DNA, the CDR3 is TGTGCAAGTCGCTTAGTCAAGGGAGGCACCGGGGAGCTGTTTTTT.

J is TRBJ1-1 and V is TRBV7-9, with D unresolved. There are 14 residues in the CDR3. Germline lookup yields CDR1 SEHNR and CDR2 FQNEAQ (reference sequence). Trimming stripped 1 base from V and 1 base from J, with 7 bases between. The chain's CDR3 is CASSLVSGNTEAFF. The DNA for the CDR3 is TGTGCCAGCAGCTTAGTTTCGGGGAACACTGAAGCTTTCTTT.

The chain recombines TRBV5-6 with TRBJ1-1; TRBD1 might be the D (6 bases). Trimming cost V 1 base and J 3 bases, with 13 bases left between them. The CDR3 covers 15 residues. The germline V gene encodes CDR1 SGHDT and CDR2 YYEEEE. DNA for the CDR3: TGTGCCAGCAGCTTGATCGACAGGCCCTACACTGAAGCTTTCTTT. Translated: CASSLIDRPYTEAFF.

This clone was seen once. V and J are TRBV10-3 and TRBJ1-2; TRBD1 matches 9 bases. There are 14 residues in the CDR3. V was clipped by 8 bases and J by 0 bases; unmatched bases: 4. CDR1 ENHRY and CDR2 SYGVKD come from the germline V gene. CDR3 region: CAIGDRATNYGYTF. CDR3 bases: TGTGCCATCGGGGACAGGGCCACTAACTATGGCTACACCTTC.

The V gene is TRBV28, the J gene TRBJ2-7; possible D gene TRBD1, 6 bases. The CDR3 runs to 14 residues. Germline V gene sequence: CDR1 MDHEN, CDR2 SYDVKM. V was cut by 6 bases and J by 2 bases, with 14 bases left in between. The CDR3: CASRAQGPTYEQYF. CDR3 in DNA: TGTGCCAGCAGGGCACAGGGTCCTACCTACGAGCAGTACTTC.

The rearrangement joins TRBV2 to TRBJ2-1; 9 positions agree with TRBD1. The CDR3 covers 16 residues. The germline CDR1 and CDR2 sequences are SNHLY and FYNNEI. The trim removed 4 bases at V and 0 bases at J, leaving 4 bases unmatched. The CDR3 DNA follows: TGTGCCAGCAGTGCTGGACAGGGGAGCTCCTACAATGAGCAGTTCTTC. Its translation is CASSAGQGSSYNEQFF.

V usage is TRBV9 and J usage is TRBJ2-1, with TRBD1 matching over 12 bases. CDR1 and CDR2 from the germline V gene are SGDLS and YYNGEE. Losses at the gene ends were 0 bases for V and 8 bases for J; bases not matched to a gene: 6. The CDR3 is made up of 16 amino acids. The CDR3 DNA reads as TGTGCCAGCAGCGTAGTGGGGACAGGGGGCTGGGATGAGCAGTTCTTC. Protein: CASSVVGTGGWDEQFF.

As regards this clone: The sample holds other DNA sequences that translate to the same CDR3. The chain uses TRBV27 and TRBJ2-7, with D possibly being TRBD1 (6 bases). Per the germline V gene, CDR1 is MNHEY and CDR2 is SMNVEV (reference sequence). The CDR3 runs to 13 residues. Trimming pared 6 bases from V and 4 bases from J, leaving 13 bases between. CDR3 sequence reads: CASSLGQSYEQYF. Written as DNA, the CDR3 is TGTGCCAGCAGCTTAGGACAGAGTTACGAGCAGTACTTC.

This chain connects TRBV5-6 to TRBJ1-2; D not resolved. Trimming left V 0 bases short and J 1 base short, with 4 bases between. The germline CDR1 and CDR2 sequences are SGHDT and YYEEEE. The CDR3 has 13 amino acids. CDR3 nucleotide sequence: TGTGCCAGCAGCTTGGACGGTAACTATGGCTACACCTTC. It encodes CASSLDGNYGYTF.